The rows below give T cell receptor beta chains drawn from one sample of a study of blood T cell repertoires in COVID-19. The table came from immunoSEQ multiplex PCR; TCRdb's copy has only in-frame clones and leaves some out. The data show about 320,000 clones, with approximately 82% seen just once and about 1.2% held by the top ten. The sequenced sample consisted of peripheral blood. Every receptor here comes from a woman in her 50s with acute or convalescent COVID-19. Both conserved end residues are part of each CDR3. D genes are given only for firm matches. Expanded clones are given a class, and other clones once, few, many or no size at all.

V gene	clone size	J gene	D gene	CDR3 protein	CDR3 DNA
TRBV5-1	-	TRBJ2-6	-	CASSSPVGGASGANVLTF	TGCGCCAGCAGCTCCCCGGTTGGCGGGGCGTCCGGGGCCAACGTCCTGACTTTC
TRBV18	-	TRBJ2-1	TRBD1	CASSRETGSLNEQFF	TGTGCCAGCTCACGGGAGACAGGGTCCTTGAATGAGCAGTTCTTC
TRBV2	-	TRBJ1-2	-	CASNRENYGYTF	TGTGCCAGCAACAGGGAAAACTATGGCTACACCTTC
TRBV18	-	TRBJ1-1	-	CASSPGQSEAFF	TGTGCCAGCTCACCCGGACAGTCTGAAGCTTTCTTT
TRBV3-1/TRBV3-2	-	TRBJ2-2	-	CASMGPRDTGELFF	TGTGCCAGCATGGGCCCCAGGGACACCGGGGAGCTGTTTTTT
TRBV19	-	TRBJ2-4	-	CASMTVSGTVNIQYF	TGTGCCAGTATGACCGTTAGCGGGACAGTAAACATTCAGTACTTC
TRBV30	-	TRBJ1-1	TRBD1	CAWSMDRGRSVEAFF	TGTGCCTGGAGTATGGACAGGGGGCGATCTGTTGAAGCTTTCTTT
TRBV12-3/TRBV12-4	few	TRBJ2-3	-	CASRLAAQDTQYF	TGTGCCAGCAGGTTAGCGGCCCAAGATACGCAGTATTTT
TRBV2	many	TRBJ1-5	-	CASSEHTNQPQHF	TGTGCCAGCAGTGAACACACGAATCAGCCCCAGCATTTT
TRBV24-1	-	TRBJ2-3	-	CATSDFSRQYF	TGTGCCACCAGTGATTTCTCCCGGCAGTATTTT
TRBV30	once	TRBJ1-6	TRBD1	CASMTGGSSPLHF	TGTGCCTCAATGACAGGGGGAAGTTCACCCCTCCACTTT
TRBV7-9	-	TRBJ1-4	TRBD1	CASSTTGGGPINEKLFF	TGTGCCAGCAGCACGACAGGGGGCGGCCCGATTAATGAAAAACTGTTTTTT
TRBV5-1	few	TRBJ1-6	TRBD1	CASSWETGNNSPLHF	TGCGCCAGCAGCTGGGAGACAGGGAATAATTCACCCCTCCACTTT
TRBV27	-	TRBJ1-1	-	CASSGQLNTEAFF	TGTGCCAGCAGTGGACAGTTGAACACTGAAGCTTTCTTT
TRBV19	-	TRBJ2-1	TRBD2	CASSLAGGPGSRNEQFF	TGTGCCAGTAGTCTAGCGGGAGGGCCTGGTTCTAGGAATGAGCAGTTCTTC
TRBV2	-	TRBJ2-4	TRBD1	CASNRQGARNIQYF	TGTGCCAGCAATCGACAGGGGGCTAGAAACATTCAGTACTTC
TRBV18	-	TRBJ2-7	-	CASSPGYEQYF	TGTGCCAGCTCCCCGGGCTACGAGCAGTACTTC
TRBV5-5	-	TRBJ2-2	-	CASSLAVLANTGELFF	TGTGCCAGCAGCTTGGCAGTTCTCGCGAACACCGGGGAGCTGTTTTTT